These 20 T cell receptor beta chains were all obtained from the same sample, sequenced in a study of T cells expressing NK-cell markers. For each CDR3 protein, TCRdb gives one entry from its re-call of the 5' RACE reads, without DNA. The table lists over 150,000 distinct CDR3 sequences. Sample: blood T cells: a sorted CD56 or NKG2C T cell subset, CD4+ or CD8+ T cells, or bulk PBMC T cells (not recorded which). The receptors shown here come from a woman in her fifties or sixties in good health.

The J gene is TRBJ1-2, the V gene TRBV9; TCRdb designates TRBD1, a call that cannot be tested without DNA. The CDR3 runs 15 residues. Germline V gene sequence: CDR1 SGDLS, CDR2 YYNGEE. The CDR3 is CASRHPGTDDYGYTF.

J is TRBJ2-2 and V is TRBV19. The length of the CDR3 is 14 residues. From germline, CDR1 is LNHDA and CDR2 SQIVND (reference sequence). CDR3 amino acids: CASSIGVESGELFF.

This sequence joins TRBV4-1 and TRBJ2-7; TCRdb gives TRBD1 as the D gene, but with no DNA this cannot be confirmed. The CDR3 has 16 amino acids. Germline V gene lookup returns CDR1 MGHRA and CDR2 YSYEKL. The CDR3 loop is CASSPTPGGSSYEQYF.

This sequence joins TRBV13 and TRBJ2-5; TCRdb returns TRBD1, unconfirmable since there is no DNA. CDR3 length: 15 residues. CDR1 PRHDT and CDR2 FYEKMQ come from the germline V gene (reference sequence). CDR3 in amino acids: CASSGGQGKQETQYF. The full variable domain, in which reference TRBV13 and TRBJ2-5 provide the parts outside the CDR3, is AAGVIQSPRHLIKEKRETATLKCYPIPRHDTVYWYQQGPGQDPQFLISFYEKMQSDKGSIPDRFSAQQFSDYHSELNMSSLELGDSALYFCASSGGQGKQETQYFGPGTRLLVL.

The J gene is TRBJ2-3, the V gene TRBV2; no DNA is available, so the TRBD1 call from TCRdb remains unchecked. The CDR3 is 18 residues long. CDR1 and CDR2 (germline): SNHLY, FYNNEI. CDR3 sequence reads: CATAAFRADTDATDTQYF.

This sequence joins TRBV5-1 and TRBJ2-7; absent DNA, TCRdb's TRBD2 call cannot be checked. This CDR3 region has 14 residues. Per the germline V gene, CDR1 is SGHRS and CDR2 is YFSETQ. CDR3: CASSLASGAYEQYF.

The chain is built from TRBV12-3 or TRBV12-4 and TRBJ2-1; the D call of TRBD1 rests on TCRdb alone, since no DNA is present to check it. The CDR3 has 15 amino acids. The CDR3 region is CASSQRAGSYNEQFF.

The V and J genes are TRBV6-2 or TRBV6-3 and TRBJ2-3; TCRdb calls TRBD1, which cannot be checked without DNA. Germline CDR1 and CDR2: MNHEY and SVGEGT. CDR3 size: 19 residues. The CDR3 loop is CASSYSLLTGTEFTDTQYF.

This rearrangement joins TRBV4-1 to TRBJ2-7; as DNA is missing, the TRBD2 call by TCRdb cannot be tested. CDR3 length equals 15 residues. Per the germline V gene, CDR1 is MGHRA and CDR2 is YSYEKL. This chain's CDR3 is CASSQERAGGDEQYF.

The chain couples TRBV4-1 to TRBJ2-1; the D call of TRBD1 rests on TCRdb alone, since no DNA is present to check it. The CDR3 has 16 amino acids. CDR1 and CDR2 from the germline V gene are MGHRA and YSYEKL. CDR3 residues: CASSQDLQGTGNEQFF.

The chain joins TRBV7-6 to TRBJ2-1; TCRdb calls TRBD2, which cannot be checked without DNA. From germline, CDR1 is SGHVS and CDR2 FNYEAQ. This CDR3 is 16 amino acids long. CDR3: CASSFGTSGPINEQFF.

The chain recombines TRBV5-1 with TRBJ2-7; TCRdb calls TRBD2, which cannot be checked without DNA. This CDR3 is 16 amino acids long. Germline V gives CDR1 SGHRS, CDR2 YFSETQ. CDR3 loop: CASSLGPGLAGSEQYF.

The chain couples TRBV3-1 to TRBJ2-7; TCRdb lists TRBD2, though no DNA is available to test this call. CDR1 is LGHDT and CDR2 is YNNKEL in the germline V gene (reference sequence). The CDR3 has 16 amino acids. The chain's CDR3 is CASSQNPGTSGYEQYF.

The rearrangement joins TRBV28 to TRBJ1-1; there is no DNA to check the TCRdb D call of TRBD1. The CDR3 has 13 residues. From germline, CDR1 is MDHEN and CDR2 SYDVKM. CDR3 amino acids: CASSYTGNTEAFF.

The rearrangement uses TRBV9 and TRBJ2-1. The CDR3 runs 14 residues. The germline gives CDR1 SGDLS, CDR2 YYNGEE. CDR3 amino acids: CASSVDRWDNEQFF. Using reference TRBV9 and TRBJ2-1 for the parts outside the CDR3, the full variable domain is DSGVTQTPKHLITATGQRVTLRCSPRSGDLSVYWYQQSLDQGLQFLIQYYNGEERAKGNILERFSAQQFPDLHSELNLSSLELGDSALYFCASSVDRWDNEQFFGPGTRLTVL.

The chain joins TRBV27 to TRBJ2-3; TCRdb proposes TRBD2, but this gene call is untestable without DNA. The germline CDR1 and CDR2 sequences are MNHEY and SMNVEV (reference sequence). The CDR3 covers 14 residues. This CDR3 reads CASSFAVASDTQYF.

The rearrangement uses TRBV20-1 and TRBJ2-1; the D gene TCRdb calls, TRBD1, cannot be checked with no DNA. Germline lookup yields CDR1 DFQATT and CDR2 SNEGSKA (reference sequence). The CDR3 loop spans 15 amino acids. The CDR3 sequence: CSAVLPGTFYNEQFF.

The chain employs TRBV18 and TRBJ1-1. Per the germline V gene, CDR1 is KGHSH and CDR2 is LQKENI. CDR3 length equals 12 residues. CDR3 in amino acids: CASSPPGLEAFF. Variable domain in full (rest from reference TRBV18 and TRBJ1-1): NAGVMQNPRHLVRRRGQEARLRCSPMKGHSHVYWYRQLPEEGLKFMVYLQKENIIDESGMPKERFSAEFPKEGPSILRIQQVVRGDSAAYFCASSPPGLEAFFGQGTRLTVV.

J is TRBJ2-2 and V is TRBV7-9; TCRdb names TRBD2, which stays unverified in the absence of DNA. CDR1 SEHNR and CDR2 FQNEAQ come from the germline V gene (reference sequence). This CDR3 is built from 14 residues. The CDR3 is CASRGLAGAGELFF.

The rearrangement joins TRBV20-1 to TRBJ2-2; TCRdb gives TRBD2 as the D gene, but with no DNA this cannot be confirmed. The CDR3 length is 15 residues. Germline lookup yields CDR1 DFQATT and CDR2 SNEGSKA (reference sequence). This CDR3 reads CSAIGSGSSDGELFF.